Listed below are T cell receptor beta chains from one sample, sequenced in a study of spatial heterogeneity in lung cancer. In TCRdb, the 5' RACE reads were re-called with MiXCR into one record per CDR3 protein. The sample holds approximately 82,000 distinct CDR3 sequences; over 9.5% are singletons and the top ten take around 4.3%. This sample comprised PBMCs, obtained at surgery. The receptor set was obtained from a male donor with early-stage non-small cell lung cancer. The CDR3 runs from the conserved cysteine through the conserved F or W. D genes are given only for firm matches. Expanded clones get a size class; other rows say once, few or many, or leave the size out.

D,size,J,V,DNA,CDR3
NA,NA,TRBJ2-6,TRBV12-3/TRBV12-4,TGTGCCAGCAGTCGGACAGGGGCCAACGTCCTGACTTTC,CASSRTGANVLTF
NA,few,TRBJ1-1,TRBV24-1,TGTGCCACCAGTCAGGGAGGGGGGGCGAACACTGAAGCTTTCTTT,CATSQGGGANTEAFF
TRBD1,few,TRBJ2-1,TRBV5-1,TGCGCCAGCAGCTTGCAACCGGGACAGATTAACAATGAGCAGTTCTTC,CASSLQPGQINNEQFF
TRBD1,few,TRBJ1-1,TRBV29-1,TGCAGCCTCAACAGGGGATTTAACACTGAAGCTTTCTTT,CSLNRGFNTEAFF
NA,once,TRBJ2-3,TRBV9,TGTGCCAGCAGACTAACCCCCGGGGACCCAAAGCAGTATTTT,CASRLTPGDPKQYF
NA,few,TRBJ2-1,TRBV5-4,TGTGCCAGCAGCTTGGCCCAGGGGAAATTGAGAAATGAGCAGTTCTTC,CASSLAQGKLRNEQFF
NA,NA,TRBJ1-1,TRBV11-2,TGTGCCAGCAGCTTAGGGGAGTTCACTGAAGCTTTCTTT,CASSLGEFTEAFF
NA,NA,TRBJ1-5,TRBV12-3/TRBV12-4,TGTGCCAGCAGGGGGTACGGGGGCAATCAGCCCCAGCATTTT,CASRGYGGNQPQHF
NA,many,TRBJ1-3,TRBV12-3/TRBV12-4,TGTGCCAGCAGTGTACAGGGCGTAGCTGGAAACACCATATATTTT,CASSVQGVAGNTIYF
NA,NA,TRBJ2-1,TRBV10-2,TGCGCAACCGGGACCTACAATGAGCAGTTCTTC,CATGTYNEQFF